The clone carrying this T cell receptor beta chain has only one observation. This entry is derived from a study of blood T cell repertoires in COVID-19. Overall study: The origin of the acute and convalescent COVID-19 samples was the United States, Italy and Spain. The cDNA or gDNA used as material had been derived from T cells, B-cell-depleted T cells, or PBMCs.

The CDR3 length is 15 residues. Trimming cost V 4 bases and J 8 bases; bases outside gene matches: 10. Looked up from germline, CDR1 is LNHDA and CDR2 is SQIVND (reference sequence). Authors' methods: Estimates of nucleated cell counts were drawn from the amplification of reference gene primers. Measured with immunoSEQ multiplex PCR; TCRdb has only the in-frame clones, and not every one. V, J and clone size reflect that table, while D and trimming were determined from the DNA. Found here are 110,000 or so clones, roughly 80% of them singletons; the top ten hold 15%. The sequence was collected from a woman older than 75 with acute or convalescent COVID-19. The specimen was peripheral blood. This chain connects TRBV19 to TRBJ2-3, with 9 bases aligning to TRBD2. CDR3 DNA sequence: TGTGCCAGTAGTAGACAGTTAGCGGGAGAAGTTACGCAGTATTTT. Translated, it gives CASSRQLAGEVTQYF. Full variable domain (missing parts from reference TRBV19 and TRBJ2-3): DGGITQSPKYLFRKEGQNVTLSCEQNLNHDAMYWYRQDPGQGLRLIYYSQIVNDFQKGDIAEGYSVSREKKESFPLTVTSAQKNPTAFYLCASSRQLAGEVTQYFGPGTRLTVL.